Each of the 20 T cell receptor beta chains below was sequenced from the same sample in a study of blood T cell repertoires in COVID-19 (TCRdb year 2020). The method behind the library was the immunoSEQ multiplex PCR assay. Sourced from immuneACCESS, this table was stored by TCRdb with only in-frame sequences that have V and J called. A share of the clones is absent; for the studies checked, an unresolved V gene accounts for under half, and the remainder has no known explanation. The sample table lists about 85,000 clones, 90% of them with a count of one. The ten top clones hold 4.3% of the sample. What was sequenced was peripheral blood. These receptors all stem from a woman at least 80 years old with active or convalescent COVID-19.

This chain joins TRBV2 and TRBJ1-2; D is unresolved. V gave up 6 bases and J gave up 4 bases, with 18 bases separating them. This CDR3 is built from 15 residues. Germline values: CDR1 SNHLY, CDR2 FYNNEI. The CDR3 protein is CASSDSTTLPYGYTF. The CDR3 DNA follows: TGTGCCAGCAGCGACTCCACGACCTTACCCTATGGCTACACCTTC.

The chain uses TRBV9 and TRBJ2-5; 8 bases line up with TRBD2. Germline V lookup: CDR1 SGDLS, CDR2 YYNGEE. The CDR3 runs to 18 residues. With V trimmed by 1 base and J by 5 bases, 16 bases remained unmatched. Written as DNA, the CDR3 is TGTGCCAGCAGCGTAAAGCGGGAGCCTTACACCCTAGAGGAGACCCAGTACTTC. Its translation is CASSVKREPYTLEETQYF.

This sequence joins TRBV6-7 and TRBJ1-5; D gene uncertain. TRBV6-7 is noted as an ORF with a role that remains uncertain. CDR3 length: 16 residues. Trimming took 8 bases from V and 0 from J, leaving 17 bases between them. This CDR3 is CASPREDPPSNQPQHF. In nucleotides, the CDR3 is TGTGCCAGCCCGAGGGAGGATCCTCCTAGCAATCAGCCCCAGCATTTT.

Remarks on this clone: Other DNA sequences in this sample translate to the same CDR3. CDR3 amino acids: CASSSYYEQYF. The CDR3 DNA sequence: TGTGCCAGCAGTTCTTATTACGAGCAGTACTTC. This chain links TRBV28 with TRBJ2-7, with D hard to call. V gave up 4 bases and J gave up 4 bases, with 5 bases separating them. The germline V gene has CDR1 MDHEN and CDR2 SYDVKM. The CDR3 consists of 11 residues.

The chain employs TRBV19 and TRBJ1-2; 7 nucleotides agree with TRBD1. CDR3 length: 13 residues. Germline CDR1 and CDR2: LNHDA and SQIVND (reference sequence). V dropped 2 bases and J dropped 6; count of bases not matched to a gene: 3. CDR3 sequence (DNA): TGTGCCAGTAGTATATCCACAGGGGATGGCTACACCTTC. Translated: CASSISTGDGYTF.

The DNA of the CDR3 is TGTGCCAGCAGCTTAACCGGGACTATCCCCCCTGATGAGCAGTACTTC. Protein: CASSLTGTIPPDEQYF. The chain couples TRBV7-2 to TRBJ2-7; 7 bases are shared with TRBD2. The V gene's germline CDR1 is SGHTA and CDR2 FQGNSA. The CDR3 is made up of 16 amino acids. After removal of 2 bases from V and 7 bases from J, the junction contained 14 bases not matched to a gene.

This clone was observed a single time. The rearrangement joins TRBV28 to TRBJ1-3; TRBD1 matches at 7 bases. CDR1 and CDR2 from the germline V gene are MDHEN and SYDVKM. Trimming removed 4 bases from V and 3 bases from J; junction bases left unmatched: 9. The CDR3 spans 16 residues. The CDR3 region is CASSSVEGARGNTIYF. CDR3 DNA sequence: TGTGCCAGCAGTTCAGTTGAGGGGGCGCGTGGAAACACCATATATTTT.

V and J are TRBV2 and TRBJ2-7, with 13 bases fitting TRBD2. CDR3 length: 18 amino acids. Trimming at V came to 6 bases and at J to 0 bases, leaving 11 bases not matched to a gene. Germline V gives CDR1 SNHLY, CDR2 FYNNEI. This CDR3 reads CASSPPSGLAGFSYEQYF. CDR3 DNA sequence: TGTGCCAGCAGCCCCCCCTCGGGACTAGCGGGATTCTCCTACGAGCAGTACTTC.

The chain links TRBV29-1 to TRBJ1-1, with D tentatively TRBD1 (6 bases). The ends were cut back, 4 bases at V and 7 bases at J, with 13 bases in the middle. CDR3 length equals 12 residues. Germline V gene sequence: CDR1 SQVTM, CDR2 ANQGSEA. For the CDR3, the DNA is TGCAGCGTTGGCGCTACAGGGATTGAAGCTTTCTTT. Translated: CSVGATGIEAFF.

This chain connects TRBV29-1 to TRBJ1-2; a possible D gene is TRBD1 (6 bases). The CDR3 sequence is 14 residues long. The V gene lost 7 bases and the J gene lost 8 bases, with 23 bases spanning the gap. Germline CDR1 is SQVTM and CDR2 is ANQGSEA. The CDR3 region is CSGGERDTTQGYTF. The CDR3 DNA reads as TGCAGCGGGGGGGAACGGGACACCACTCAAGGCTACACCTTC.

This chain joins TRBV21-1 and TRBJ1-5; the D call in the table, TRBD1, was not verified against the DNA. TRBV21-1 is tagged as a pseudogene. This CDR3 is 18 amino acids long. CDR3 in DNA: TGTGCCAGCAGCAACTTAGGGGGAGACCCCTATAGCAATCAGCCCCAGCATTTT. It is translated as CASSNLGGDPYSNQPQHF.

This CDR3 is CASSLLGLIGPEAFF. Written as DNA, the CDR3 is TGTGCCAGCAGTTTGTTGGGACTCATAGGGCCTGAAGCTTTCTTT. The gene calls are TRBV28 and TRBJ1-1; the D gene is possibly TRBD1 (5 bases). The CDR3 has 15 amino acids. V lost 3 bases to trimming and J lost 6 bases, with 17 bases between them. CDR1 is MDHEN, CDR2 SYDVKM, per germline.

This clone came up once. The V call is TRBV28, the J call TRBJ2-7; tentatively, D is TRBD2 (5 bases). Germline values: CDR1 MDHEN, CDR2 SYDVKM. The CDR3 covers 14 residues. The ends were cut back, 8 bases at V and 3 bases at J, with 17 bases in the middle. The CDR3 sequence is CASGVRTVVYEQYF. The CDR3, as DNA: TGTGCCAGCGGGGTAAGGACTGTGGTCTACGAGCAGTACTTC.

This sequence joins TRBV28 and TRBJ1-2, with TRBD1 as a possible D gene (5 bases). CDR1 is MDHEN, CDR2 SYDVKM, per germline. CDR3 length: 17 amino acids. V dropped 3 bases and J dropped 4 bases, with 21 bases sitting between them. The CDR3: CASSFVGPSGVGYGYTF. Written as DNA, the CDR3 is TGTGCCAGCAGTTTTGTGGGGCCCTCCGGCGTGGGCTATGGCTACACCTTC.

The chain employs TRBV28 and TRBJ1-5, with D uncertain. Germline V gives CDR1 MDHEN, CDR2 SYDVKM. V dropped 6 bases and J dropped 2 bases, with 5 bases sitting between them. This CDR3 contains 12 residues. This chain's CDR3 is CASSSRNQPQHF. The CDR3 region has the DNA TGTGCCAGCAGCTCCCGCAATCAGCCCCAGCATTTT. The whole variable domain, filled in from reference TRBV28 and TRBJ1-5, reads DVKVTQSSRYLVKRTGEKVFLECVQDMDHENMFWYRQDPGLGLRLIYFSYDVKMKEKGDIPEGYSVSREKKERFSLILESASTNQTSMYLCASSSRNQPQHFGDGTRLSIL.

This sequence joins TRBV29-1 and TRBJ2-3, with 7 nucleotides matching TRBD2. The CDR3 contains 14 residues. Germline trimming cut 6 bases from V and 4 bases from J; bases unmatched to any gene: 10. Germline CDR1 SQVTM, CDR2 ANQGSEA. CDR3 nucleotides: TGCAGCGTGCCCTTGGCGGGGAGGGCAGATACGCAGTATTTT. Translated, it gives CSVPLAGRADTQYF.

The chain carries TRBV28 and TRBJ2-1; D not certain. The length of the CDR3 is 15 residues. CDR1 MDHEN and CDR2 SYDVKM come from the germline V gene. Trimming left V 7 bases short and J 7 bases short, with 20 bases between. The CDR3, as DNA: TGTGCCAGCATCCCGAGTAGCCCGGCCGCTAATGAGCAGTTCTTC. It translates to CASIPSSPAANEQFF.

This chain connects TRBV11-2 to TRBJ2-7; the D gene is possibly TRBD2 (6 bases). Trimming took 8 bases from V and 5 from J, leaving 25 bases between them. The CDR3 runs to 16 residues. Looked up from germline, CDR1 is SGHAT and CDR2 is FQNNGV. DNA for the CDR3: TGTGCCAGCTCAGGCGGTCAGCGGGTGACGACAGACGAGCAGTACTTC. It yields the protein CASSGGQRVTTDEQYF.

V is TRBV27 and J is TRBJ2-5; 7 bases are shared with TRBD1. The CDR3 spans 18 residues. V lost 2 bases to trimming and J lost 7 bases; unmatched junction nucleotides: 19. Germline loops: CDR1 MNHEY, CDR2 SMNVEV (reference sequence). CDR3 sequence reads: CASSLSLAAQGPRGTQYF. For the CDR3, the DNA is TGTGCCAGCAGTTTAAGTTTGGCGGCACAGGGGCCCAGAGGGACCCAGTACTTC.

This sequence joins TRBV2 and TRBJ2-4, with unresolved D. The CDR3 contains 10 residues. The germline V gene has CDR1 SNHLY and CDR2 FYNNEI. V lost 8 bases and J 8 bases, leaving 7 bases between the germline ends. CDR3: CASGRDIQYF. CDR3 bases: TGTGCCAGCGGTCGGGACATTCAGTACTTC.